These T cell receptor beta chains were read from a single sample in a study of blood T cell repertoires in COVID-19. The protocol was immunoSEQ multiplex PCR, while the TCRdb copy is restricted to in-frame clones and leaves out a portion. Found here are under 150,000 clones, around 85% of them singletons; the top ten hold roughly 8%. Sequenced material: peripheral blood. The receptors here all came from a woman aged 55-69 years with COVID-19, enrolled during active disease. CDR3s include the opening cysteine and the closing phenylalanine or tryptophan. The D gene is left open where the match is weak. Rows may omit the clone size; those that give it use once, few, many or a size class.

>NA|NA|TRBJ1-1|TRBV6-1
CASSEFDGRTEAFF
TGTGCCAGCAGTGAATTTGATGGGCGCACTGAAGCTTTCTTT
>NA|TRBD1|TRBJ1-6|TRBV9
CASSPGDRDSPLHF
TGTGCCAGCAGCCCCGGGGACAGGGACTCACCCCTCCACTTT
>NA|NA|TRBJ2-5|TRBV12-3/TRBV12-4
CASCYGQQETQYF
TGTGCCAGCTGCTACGGACAGCAAGAGACCCAGTACTTC
>NA|TRBD1|TRBJ2-5|TRBV29-1
CSVEWGQGDETQYF
TGCAGCGTTGAATGGGGACAGGGAGACGAGACCCAGTACTTC
>NA|TRBD1|TRBJ1-3|TRBV30
CAWSPGDREGNTIYF
TGTGCCTGGAGCCCGGGGGACAGGGAAGGAAACACCATATATTTT
>NA|TRBD2|TRBJ2-7|TRBV25-1
CASSDPSGSYEQYF
TGTGCCAGCAGTGACCCTAGCGGCTCCTACGAGCAGTACTTC
>NA|TRBD2|TRBJ2-1|TRBV5-6
CASSFGLGYNEQFF
TGTGCCAGCAGCTTCGGACTAGGTTACAATGAGCAGTTCTTC
>NA|TRBD1|TRBJ2-7|TRBV7-8
CASRTGETYEQYF
TGTGCCAGCAGAACAGGGGAAACTTACGAGCAGTACTTC
>NA|NA|TRBJ2-3|TRBV4-1
CASSQERADTQYF
TGCGCCAGCAGCCAAGAAAGAGCAGATACGCAGTATTTT
>NA|TRBD2|TRBJ2-3|TRBV3-1/TRBV3-2
CASSQDYLAGATDTQYF
TGTGCCAGCAGCCAAGACTATCTAGCGGGGGCCACAGATACGCAGTATTTT
>NA|TRBD2|TRBJ2-1|TRBV4-2
CASSQQPQGSGSGEGQFF
TGTGCCAGCAGCCAGCAGCCGCAGGGGAGCGGGAGTGGGGAAGGGCAGTTCTTC
>few|NA|TRBJ1-6|TRBV5-5
CASSLLLAAARNSPLHF
TGTGCCAGCAGCCTACTTCTCGCGGCAGCCAGAAATTCACCCCTCCACTTT
>NA|NA|TRBJ1-4|TRBV3-1/TRBV3-2
CASSQGFQGRFGEKLFF
TGTGCCAGCAGCCAAGGTTTTCAGGGTCGGTTTGGTGAAAAACTGTTTTTT
>NA|NA|TRBJ2-7|TRBV5-4
CASSLQQDYEQYF
TGTGCCAGCAGCTTGCAGCAGGACTACGAGCAGTACTTC
>NA|NA|TRBJ2-3|TRBV5-4
CASSSSSGGRTDTQYF
TGTGCCAGCAGCTCCTCATCGGGGGGCCGCACAGATACGCAGTATTTT
>NA|TRBD1|TRBJ1-1|TRBV4-1
CASSHGQGNTEAFF
TGCGCCAGCAGCCATGGACAGGGGAACACTGAAGCTTTCTTT
>NA|NA|TRBJ1-1|TRBV30
CAWSVPGAGNTEAFF
TGTGCCTGGAGTGTACCGGGAGCGGGGAACACTGAAGCTTTCTTT
>NA|NA|TRBJ1-2|TRBV11-2
CASSLEGSLGPAF
TGTGCCAGCAGCTTAGAGGGCAGTTTGGGGCCGGCCTTC
>NA|NA|TRBJ2-7|TRBV30
CAWSVDSYYEQYF
TGTGCCTGGAGTGTTGACAGCTATTACGAGCAGTACTTC
>NA|NA|TRBJ2-3|TRBV4-3
CASSQGAYSVGDTQYF
TGCGCCAGCAGCCAAGGGGCATACAGTGTAGGAGATACGCAGTATTTT
>few|TRBD1|TRBJ1-2|TRBV7-3
CASSLTDRAGAYTF
TGTGCCAGCAGCCTCACCGACAGGGCTGGGGCGTACACCTTC
>NA|NA|TRBJ1-1|TRBV7-9
CASSPQAPAGPTEAFF
TGTGCCAGCAGCCCACAAGCCCCAGCGGGTCCCACTGAAGCTTTCTTT
>NA|NA|TRBJ2-3|TRBV18
CATRTGGLNTQYF
TGTGCCACCCGGACGGGGGGCCTAAATACGCAGTATTTT
>NA|NA|TRBJ1-5|TRBV10-3
CAISEQGGNQPQHF
TGTGCCATCAGTGAACAGGGAGGCAATCAGCCCCAGCATTTT
>NA|TRBD1|TRBJ1-2|TRBV10-3
CAISAQGDDYGYTF
TGTGCCATCAGTGCCCAGGGGGACGACTATGGCTACACCTTC
>NA|NA|TRBJ1-2|TRBV7-2
CASSLPGSGAGYTF
TGTGCCAGCAGCTTGCCCGGTTCGGGTGCTGGCTACACCTTC
>NA|NA|TRBJ2-5|TRBV7-6
CASSLVDQETQYF
TGTGCCAGCAGCTTAGTCGACCAAGAGACCCAGTACTTC
>few|TRBD1|TRBJ1-1|TRBV20-1
CSASWTGTDEAFF
TGCAGTGCTAGTTGGACAGGGACGGATGAAGCTTTCTTT
>NA|NA|TRBJ2-3|TRBV2
CASSELFTDTQYF
TGTGCCAGCAGTGAACTATTCACAGATACGCAGTATTTT
>NA|NA|TRBJ1-2|TRBV6-5
CASSPGQSFTGYTF
TGTGCCAGCAGCCCAGGACAGTCTTTCACTGGCTACACCTTC
>few|NA|TRBJ2-3|TRBV7-2
CASSSVLDTQYF
TGTGCCAGCAGCTCCGTCCTCGATACGCAGTATTTT
>NA|NA|TRBJ2-2|TRBV9
CASSSRLGTGELFF
TGTGCCAGCAGCTCAAGACTTGGGACCGGGGAGCTGTTTTTT
>NA|NA|TRBJ1-2|TRBV15
CATSSREIYGYTF
TGTGCCACCAGCAGCAGGGAAATCTATGGCTACACCTTC
>NA|TRBD1|TRBJ1-4|TRBV18
CASSSQGAGEKLFF
TGTGCCAGCTCATCACAGGGGGCGGGTGAAAAACTGTTTTTT
>NA|TRBD1|TRBJ2-7|TRBV24-1
CATKQTGQDSYEQYF
TGTGCCACGAAGCAGACAGGGCAGGATTCCTACGAGCAGTACTTC
>NA|TRBD1|TRBJ1-2|TRBV7-9
CASSSGTGDVGYTF
TGTGCCAGCAGCTCAGGGACAGGGGACGTTGGCTACACCTTC
>many|NA|TRBJ1-2|TRBV7-3
CASSLVPGTPNYGYTF
TGTGCCAGCAGCTTAGTCCCGGGGACACCTAACTATGGCTACACCTTC
>NA|TRBD2|TRBJ2-5|TRBV5-1
CASSPGSGGGAQETQYF
TGCGCCAGCAGCCCCGGGTCTGGCGGGGGGGCACAAGAGACCCAGTACTTC
>NA|NA|TRBJ1-2|TRBV7-2
CASTLAQGVTPYGYTF
TGTGCCAGCACCTTAGCGCAGGGCGTCACCCCCTATGGCTACACCTTC
>NA|NA|TRBJ2-6|TRBV7-2
CASLPGFGANVLTF
TGTGCCAGCCTTCCGGGGTTTGGGGCCAACGTCCTGACTTTC
>NA|NA|TRBJ1-2|TRBV7-9
CASYKLGQLHSHNYGYTF
TGTGCCAGCTACAAGCTCGGACAGCTCCACTCTCATAACTATGGCTACACCTTC
>once|TRBD2|TRBJ2-3|TRBV7-3
CASSLRISGYTDTQYF
TGTGCCAGCAGCTTAAGAATTAGCGGGTACACAGATACGCAGTATTTT
>NA|TRBD1|TRBJ2-7|TRBV5-6
CASSPIQGGSEQYF
TGTGCCAGCAGCCCGATTCAAGGGGGCAGCGAGCAGTACTTC
>NA|TRBD1|TRBJ2-7|TRBV5-4
CASSSTGGEQYF
TGTGCCAGCAGCTCTACAGGGGGCGAGCAGTACTTC
>NA|TRBD1|TRBJ1-3|TRBV15
CATSRDIGQGAYPSGNTIYF
TGTGCCACCAGCAGAGATATTGGACAGGGCGCTTACCCCTCTGGAAACACCATATATTTT
>NA|NA|TRBJ1-5|TRBV2
CASSEGGPSSPNQPQHF
TGTGCCAGCAGTGAAGGGGGGCCTTCGTCTCCCAATCAGCCCCAGCATTTT
>once|TRBD2|TRBJ2-3|TRBV27
CASSQFSGSGGPSTDTQYF
TGTGCCAGCAGCCAGTTTTCCGGTAGCGGGGGACCTAGCACAGATACGCAGTATTTT
>NA|TRBD2|TRBJ2-5|TRBV11-2
CASSRQRLAGGEETQYF
TGTGCCAGCAGCCGTCAGAGACTAGCGGGGGGGGAAGAGACCCAGTACTTC
>NA|TRBD1|TRBJ1-2|TRBV27
CASTATGGDYGYTF
TGTGCCAGCACAGCCACAGGGGGGGACTATGGCTACACCTTC
>NA|TRBD2|TRBJ2-1|TRBV7-9
CASSWLLAGDYNEQFF
TGTGCCAGCAGCTGGTTACTAGCGGGGGATTACAATGAGCAGTTCTTC
>NA|TRBD2|TRBJ2-1|TRBV2
CASSTPGTSGGDDYNEQFF
TGTGCCAGCAGTACTCCCGGGACTAGCGGGGGGGATGATTACAATGAGCAGTTCTTC
>NA|TRBD1|TRBJ2-1|TRBV10-3
CAVTQDRANEQFF
TGTGCCGTGACCCAGGACAGGGCCAATGAGCAGTTCTTC
>NA|TRBD1|TRBJ1-4|TRBV5-8
CASSRDSEAGEKLFF
TGTGCCAGCAGCCGGGACAGTGAGGCCGGTGAAAAACTGTTTTTT
>NA|TRBD2|TRBJ2-3|TRBV7-3
CASSRTSGGSADTQYF
TGTGCCAGCAGCAGGACTAGCGGGGGCTCGGCGGATACGCAGTATTTT
>NA|NA|TRBJ1-4|TRBV15
CATSRDPGVGEKLFF
TGTGCCACCAGCAGAGATCCCGGGGTGGGGGAAAAACTGTTTTTT
>few|TRBD1|TRBJ1-5|TRBV20-1
CSASPGTGVNQPQHF
TGCAGTGCTAGTCCGGGGACAGGGGTAAATCAGCCCCAGCATTTT
>NA|TRBD2|TRBJ2-7|TRBV6-4
CASSLLAGATYEQYF
TGTGCCAGCAGTCTACTAGCGGGGGCAACCTACGAGCAGTACTTC
>NA|NA|TRBJ2-3|TRBV11-2
CASSFLSGASPDTQYF
TGTGCCAGCAGCTTCCTCAGTGGAGCTAGTCCCGATACGCAGTATTTT
>few|NA|TRBJ2-7|TRBV19
CASTQDRDNYEQYF
TGTGCCAGTACCCAAGACCGGGACAACTACGAGCAGTACTTC
>once|TRBD1|TRBJ2-7|TRBV13
CASSRGQGLREQYF
TGTGCCAGCAGCAGGGGACAGGGACTTCGAGAGCAGTACTTC